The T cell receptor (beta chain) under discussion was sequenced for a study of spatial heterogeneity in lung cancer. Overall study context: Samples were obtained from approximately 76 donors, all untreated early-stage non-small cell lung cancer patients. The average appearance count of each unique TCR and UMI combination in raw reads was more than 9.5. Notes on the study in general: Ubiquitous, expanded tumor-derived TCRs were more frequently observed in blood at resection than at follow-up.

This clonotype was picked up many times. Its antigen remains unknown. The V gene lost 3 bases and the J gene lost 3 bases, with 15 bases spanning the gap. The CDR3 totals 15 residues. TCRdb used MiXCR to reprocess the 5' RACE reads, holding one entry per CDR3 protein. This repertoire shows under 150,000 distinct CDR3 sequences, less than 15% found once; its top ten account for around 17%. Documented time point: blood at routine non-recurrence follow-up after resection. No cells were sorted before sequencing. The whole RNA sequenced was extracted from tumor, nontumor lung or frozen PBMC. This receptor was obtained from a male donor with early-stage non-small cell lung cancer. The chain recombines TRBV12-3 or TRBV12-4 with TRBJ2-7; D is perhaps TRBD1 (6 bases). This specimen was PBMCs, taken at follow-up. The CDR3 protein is CASSFVGQRDYEQYF. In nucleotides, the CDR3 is TGTGCCAGCAGTTTTGTTGGACAGCGAGACTACGAGCAGTACTTC.